These 21 T cell receptor beta chains came from one sample sequenced in a study of blood T cell repertoires in COVID-19. Only in-frame clones appear in the TCRdb table, and some are missing; sequencing was by immunoSEQ multiplex PCR. Among about 130,000 clones, approximately 83% were seen once, and the ten largest hold approximately 20%. The sample consisted of peripheral blood. All receptors derive from a woman between 50 and 59 years old who had recovered from COVID-19.

J is TRBJ2-3 and V is TRBV5-6; D possibly corresponds to TRBD1 (7 bases). The CDR3 contains 14 residues. V lost 4 bases and J lost 7, with 16 bases in between. Germline loops: CDR1 SGHDT, CDR2 YYEEEE. The CDR3 DNA sequence: TGTGCCAGCAGCCTATCACAGGGGAGGAATACGCAGTATTTT. Translating gives CASSLSQGRNTQYF.

This chain links TRBV4-1 with TRBJ1-3, with 7 bases aligning to TRBD1. From germline, CDR1 is MGHRA and CDR2 YSYEKL. The CDR3 extends over 16 amino acids. Trimming at V came to 7 bases and at J to 0 bases, leaving 9 bases not matched to a gene. The CDR3 loop reads CASKLRDRDSGNTIYF. The CDR3 nucleotides read TGCGCCAGCAAACTCAGAGACAGGGACTCTGGAAACACCATATATTTT.

The chain combines TRBV7-9 with TRBJ2-2, with TRBD2 as a possible D gene (7 bases). The CDR3 length is 17 residues. Trimming stripped 4 bases from V and 4 bases from J, with 19 bases between. The germline V gene encodes CDR1 SEHNR and CDR2 FQNEAQ (reference sequence). The CDR3 here is CASSSPRAGAFTGELFF. The CDR3 coding sequence is TGTGCCAGCAGCTCCCCTCGGGCGGGGGCCTTCACCGGGGAGCTGTTTTTT.

The V and J genes are TRBV30 and TRBJ1-2; TRBD1 is a possible D gene (6 bases). Germline CDR1 is GTSNPN and CDR2 is SVGIG (reference sequence). V was pared by 2 bases and J by 7 bases, with 14 bases between. The CDR3 spans 13 residues. The CDR3 loop is CAWSTQGISGYTF. CDR3 nucleotide sequence: TGTGCCTGGAGTACGCAGGGGATTAGTGGCTACACCTTC.

CDR3 protein: CASSKLGHTDTQYF. CDR3 in DNA: TGTGCCAGCAGCAAATTGGGACACACAGATACGCAGTATTTT. The genes are TRBV7-3 and TRBJ2-3; D is perhaps TRBD1 (6 bases). Deletions cut 5 bases from V and 2 bases from J, with 11 bases between. Germline V gives CDR1 SGHTA, CDR2 FQGTGA. The CDR3 is 14 residues long.

This rearrangement joins TRBV7-2 to TRBJ2-6, with D tentatively TRBD2 (5 bases). Germline-derived CDR1 and CDR2 are SGHTA and FQGNSA. V dropped 5 bases and J dropped 13 bases, with 9 bases sitting between them. CDR3 size: 11 residues. DNA of the CDR3: TGTGCCAGCAGCCCGGGATCGGTCCTGACTTTC. Translation: CASSPGSVLTF.

This sequence joins TRBV18 and TRBJ1-3, with D tentatively TRBD1 (6 bases). The CDR3 extends over 17 amino acids. Germline V lookup: CDR1 KGHSH, CDR2 LQKENI. V was pared by 5 bases and J by 3 bases, with 20 bases between. The CDR3 bases are TGTGCCAGCTCAGCTTCCGGGACACCTCCTTTTGGAAACACCATATATTTT. Amino acids: CASSASGTPPFGNTIYF.

The rearrangement joins TRBV5-5 to TRBJ2-1; 7 bases line up with TRBD1. The CDR3 consists of 15 residues. V shed 2 bases, J shed 0 bases, and the junction held 2 bases outside the gene matches. Germline CDR1 is SGHKS and CDR2 is YYEKEE (reference sequence). The CDR3 DNA is TGTGCCAGCAGCTTACAGGGGAGCTCCTACAATGAGCAGTTCTTC. This gives the protein CASSLQGSSYNEQFF.

This clone appeared a single time. The rearrangement links TRBV5-6 to TRBJ2-7; D is possibly TRBD1 (6 bases). Germline CDR1 reads SGHDT; CDR2 reads YYEEEE. V was cut by 1 base and J by 3 bases, with 11 bases left in between. The CDR3 spans 14 residues. This CDR3 reads CASSLSQGIYEQYF. In DNA form, the CDR3 reads TGTGCCAGCAGCTTGTCCCAGGGGATCTACGAGCAGTACTTC.

V is TRBV30 and J is TRBJ1-1; 9 nucleotides agree with TRBD1. CDR1 and CDR2 (germline): GTSNPN, SVGIG (reference sequence). With V trimmed by 4 bases and J by 4 bases, 13 bases remained unmatched. The CDR3 length is 16 residues. The CDR3 nucleotides are TGTGCCTGGATGAAGGGAGGGACAGGGTTGAGCACTGAAGCTTTCTTT. Its protein is CAWMKGGTGLSTEAFF.

This clone was seen once. The gene calls are TRBV30 and TRBJ1-1; D gene uncertain. Germline CDR1 reads GTSNPN; CDR2 reads SVGIG (reference sequence). V lost 4 bases, J lost 5 bases, and 17 bases lay in between. This CDR3 has 14 amino acids. For the CDR3, the DNA is TGTGCCTGGAATGGAGGTTTGGAGGGAACTGAAGCTTTCTTT. Encoded protein: CAWNGGLEGTEAFF.

This chain connects TRBV2 to TRBJ2-5, with D possibly TRBD2 on 6 matching bases. The V end was cut by 3 bases, the J end by 0 bases, with 11 bases between. This CDR3 spans 15 amino acids. CDR1 and CDR2 (germline): SNHLY, FYNNEI. The CDR3 here is CASSDAGLHQETQYF. The CDR3 coding sequence is TGTGCCAGCAGTGACGCGGGGCTCCACCAAGAGACCCAGTACTTC.

The gene calls are TRBV6-2 or TRBV6-3 and TRBJ2-4; D unresolved. CDR3 length: 12 amino acids. The germline V gene encodes CDR1 MNHEY and CDR2 SVGEGT. Trimming removed 2 bases at V and 8 bases at J, with 7 bases between. This CDR3 is CASSYLSYIQYF. The CDR3 region has the DNA TGTGCCAGCAGTTACCTATCATACATTCAGTACTTC.

The chain uses TRBV4-1 and TRBJ2-7; D is possibly TRBD1 (6 bases). The V end was cut by 0 bases, the J end by 3 bases, with 15 bases between. The CDR3 consists of 16 residues. CDR1 is MGHRA, CDR2 YSYEKL, per germline. The CDR3 region is CASSQDLTGAGYEQYF. CDR3 in DNA: TGCGCCAGCAGCCAAGATCTGACAGGAGCCGGCTACGAGCAGTACTTC.

The chain is built from TRBV7-2 and TRBJ2-2, with 7 bases that match TRBD1. Looked up from germline, CDR1 is SGHTA and CDR2 is FQGNSA. The V segment lost 1 base and the J segment 6 bases; nucleotides outside the gene matches: 11. The CDR3 runs to 17 residues. DNA for the CDR3: TGTGCCAGCAGCTTAGTACTGGTCACAGGGGTTCCCGGGGAGCTGTTTTTT. It codes for CASSLVLVTGVPGELFF.

This chain links TRBV6-5 with TRBJ1-5; D remains ambiguous. CDR3 size: 15 residues. V lost 5 bases and J 0 bases, leaving 11 bases between the germline ends. Germline loops: CDR1 MNHEY, CDR2 SVGAGI. The CDR3 spells CASSPQTNSNQPQHF. The CDR3 coding sequence is TGTGCCAGCAGTCCCCAGACTAATAGCAATCAGCCCCAGCATTTT.

About this clone itself: The junction differs from germline at one of its ends, possibly a read error. The V call is TRBV19, the J call TRBJ2-1; D may be TRBD1 (6 bases). In germline, CDR1 is LNHDA, CDR2 SQIVND (reference sequence). The CDR3 covers 12 residues. The CDR3 loop is CASSLGTTGSVF. The CDR3 DNA reads TGTGCCAGTAGTTTAGGAACTACAGGGTCCGTCTTC.

The rearrangement joins TRBV4-3 to TRBJ2-1, with TRBD2 matching over 12 bases. There are 18 residues in the CDR3. Losses at the gene ends were 0 bases for V and 4 bases for J; bases not matched to a gene: 7. The V gene's germline CDR1 is LGHNA and CDR2 YSLEER. CDR3 DNA sequence: TGCGCCAGCAGCCAAGATGCGGGCCTAGCGGGAGGGTACAATGAGCAGTTCTTC. Translation: CASSQDAGLAGGYNEQFF.

The chain couples TRBV6-5 to TRBJ1-6; TRBD1 matches 10 bases. Germline CDR1 reads MNHEY; CDR2 reads SVGAGI. V shed 2 bases, J shed 9 bases, and the junction held 4 bases outside the gene matches. The length of the CDR3 is 15 residues. CDR3 in amino acids: CASSYGDRGGSPLHF. The CDR3 bases are TGTGCCAGCAGTTACGGGGACAGGGGAGGTTCACCCCTCCACTTT.

The J gene is TRBJ1-4, the V gene TRBV7-9; TRBD1 matches at 10 bases. Per the germline V gene, CDR1 is SEHNR and CDR2 is FQNEAQ (reference sequence). The V segment lost 4 bases and the J segment 4 bases; nucleotides outside the gene matches: 9. The CDR3 length is 17 residues. CDR3 sequence reads: CASSSKRDRGNNEKLFF. CDR3 bases: TGTGCCAGCAGCTCAAAAAGGGACAGGGGTAATAATGAAAAACTGTTTTTT. Complete variable domain (other parts from reference TRBV7-9 and TRBJ1-4): DTGVSQNPRHKITKRGQNVTFRCDPISEHNRLYWYRQTLGQGPEFLTYFQNEAQLEKSRLLSDRFSAERPKGSFSTLEIQRTEQGDSAMYLCASSSKRDRGNNEKLFFGSGTQLSVL.

V usage is TRBV7-9 and J usage is TRBJ1-4; 10 nucleotides agree with TRBD1. V dropped 3 bases and J dropped 3; count of bases not matched to a gene: 1. The CDR3 sequence is 15 residues long. Germline values: CDR1 SEHNR, CDR2 FQNEAQ (reference sequence). The CDR3 is CASSFGTGANEKLFF. DNA of the CDR3: TGTGCCAGCAGCTTCGGGACAGGGGCTAATGAAAAACTGTTTTTT.